These 20 T cell receptor beta chains originate from one sample sequenced in a study of T cell repertoires in cytomegalovirus infection. TCRdb used MiXCR to reprocess the reads, holding one entry per CDR3 protein. The sample carries a few hundred thousand distinct CDR3 sequences, around 18% recorded once. Sequencing was carried out using PBMCs. The receptor set was obtained from a human donor in good health (CMV status not recorded). Some clones in this sample may be carry-over from other donors' samples.

The chain uses TRBV20-1 and TRBJ2-1; 14 nucleotides line up with TRBD2. Looked up from germline, CDR1 is DFQATT and CDR2 is SNEGSKA (reference sequence). This CDR3 spans 17 amino acids. Unmatched junction bases numbered 8, after V lost 3 bases and J lost 4 bases. CDR3 sequence: CSASRLAGGPWYNEQFF. As DNA, the CDR3 is TGCAGTGCTAGTCGACTAGCGGGAGGGCCGTGGTACAATGAGCAGTTCTTC.

This clonotype has more than one count but fewer than ten. The rearrangement links TRBV4-1 to TRBJ1-1, with 9 nucleotides matching TRBD1. V shed 3 bases, J shed 1 base, and the junction held 3 bases outside the gene matches. Germline CDR1 MGHRA, CDR2 YSYEKL. This CDR3 has 15 residues. The CDR3 reads CASSQRTGENTEAFF. Here the CDR3 DNA reads TGCGCCAGCAGCCAGAGGACAGGGGAGAACACTGAAGCTTTCTTT.

CDR3 sequence: CASTERGGTSWAEAFF. In nucleotides, the CDR3 is TGTGCCAGCACCGAAAGGGGGGGGACTTCCTGGGCTGAAGCTTTCTTT. This sequence joins TRBV11-2 and TRBJ1-1; D is perhaps TRBD1 (6 bases). The CDR3 sequence is 16 residues long. The germline gives CDR1 SGHAT, CDR2 FQNNGV. V lost 7 bases and J lost 6, with 24 bases in between. Based on the CDR3 plus reference TRBV11-2 and TRBJ1-1, the full variable domain is EAGVAQSPRYKIIEKRQSVAFWCNPISGHATLYWYQQILGQGPKLLIQFQNNGVVDDSQLPKDRFSAERLKGVDSTLKIQPAKLEDSAVYLCASTERGGTSWAEAFFGQGTRLTVV.

This rearrangement joins TRBV12-3 or TRBV12-4 to TRBJ2-7; tentatively, D is TRBD2 (5 bases). V gave up 5 bases and J gave up 6 bases, with 14 bases separating them. This CDR3 region has 13 residues. Written as DNA, the CDR3 is TGTGCCAGCAGTGGGCTGCGGGTTGGCGAGCAGTACTTC. The encoded protein is CASSGLRVGEQYF.

There are a few counts of this clonotype. As DNA, the CDR3 is TGTGCCAGCAGTTCCGGGACTAGCGGGAGAAACGAGCAGTACTTC. Protein product: CASSSGTSGRNEQYF. The chain uses TRBV27 and TRBJ2-7; TRBD2 agrees at 14 bases. Trimming at V came to 4 bases and at J to 5 bases, leaving 4 bases not matched to a gene. CDR1 is MNHEY and CDR2 is SMNVEV in the germline V gene (reference sequence). This CDR3 is 15 amino acids long.

The V gene is TRBV4-3, the J gene TRBJ1-5, with 10 bases fitting TRBD1. Germline CDR1 and CDR2: LGHNA and YSLEER. The CDR3 sequence is 14 residues long. V lost 3 bases and J lost 6; bases outside the gene matches: 2. CDR3 DNA sequence: TGCGCCAGCAGCCAGGGACAGGGGTTTCAGCCCCAGCATTTT. Translating it yields CASSQGQGFQPQHF.

This clonotype appeared a few times. V is TRBV15 and J is TRBJ1-5; no clear D. The CDR3 consists of 15 residues. The germline CDR1 and CDR2 sequences are LNHNV and YYDKDF (reference sequence). V was pared by 1 base and J by 2 bases, with 9 bases between. CDR3 loop: CATSRAGEGNQPQHF. The CDR3 nucleotides are TGTGCCACCAGCAGAGCCGGGGAAGGCAATCAGCCCCAGCATTTT.

This chain connects TRBV20-1 to TRBJ1-1; D not certain. Germline V lookup: CDR1 DFQATT, CDR2 SNEGSKA (reference sequence). CDR3 length: 15 residues. V was clipped by 1 base and J by 0 bases, with 12 bases between them. The CDR3 protein is CSARAERVMNTEAFF. The CDR3 bases are TGCAGTGCTAGAGCCGAGAGGGTGATGAACACTGAAGCTTTCTTT.

V usage is TRBV20-1 and J usage is TRBJ2-3; 8 positions agree with TRBD2. Germline CDR1 DFQATT, CDR2 SNEGSKA (reference sequence). The J segment lost 3 bases and the V segment lost 5 bases, leaving 7 bases of the junction unmatched. The CDR3 has 14 amino acids. CDR3 coding DNA: TGCAGTGCTCCGGGGGGGGGGGGGACAGATACGCAGTATTTT. The encoded protein is CSAPGGGGTDTQYF.

This clonotype was observed many times. This rearrangement joins TRBV6-5 to TRBJ1-3; D uncertain. The CDR3 covers 15 residues. Trimming removed 0 bases at V and 4 bases at J, with 10 bases between. Germline V CDR1 and CDR2: MNHEY, SVGAGI. The CDR3, as DNA: TGTGCCAGCAGTTACTCGTTAGGACGAGGAAACACCATATATTTT. This sequence encodes CASSYSLGRGNTIYF.

This clonotype has more than one count but fewer than ten. This chain joins TRBV9 and TRBJ1-1, with D possibly matching TRBD1 (6 bases). This CDR3 is built from 13 residues. Germline CDR1 SGDLS, CDR2 YYNGEE. V lost 3 bases and J lost 2, with 8 bases in between. DNA for the CDR3: TGTGCCAGCAGCGAGGGGGATAACACTGAAGCTTTCTTT. This translates into CASSEGDNTEAFF.

V and J are TRBV5-5 and TRBJ2-3; 7 positions agree with TRBD1. Germline values: CDR1 SGHKS, CDR2 YYEKEE (reference sequence). The V segment lost 4 bases and the J segment 0 bases; nucleotides outside the gene matches: 5. The CDR3 has 15 amino acids. The CDR3 nucleotides are TGTGCCAGCAGCATCCCGGGACAGAGCACAGATACGCAGTATTTT. It codes for CASSIPGQSTDTQYF.

The rearrangement joins TRBV5-1 to TRBJ2-7; D may be TRBD2 (6 bases). The germline V gene encodes CDR1 SGHRS and CDR2 YFSETQ. CDR3 length: 15 residues. V shed 4 bases and J shed 0 bases, with 14 bases lying between them. CDR3 bases: TGCGCCAGCAGCAGCGGGTCAAGCAACTCCTACGAGCAGTACTTC. Encoded protein: CASSSGSSNSYEQYF.

This clonotype was seen only a few times. The chain employs TRBV7-8 and TRBJ1-2; the D is unclear. From germline, CDR1 is SGHVS and CDR2 FQNEAQ. Trimming cost V 5 bases and J 6 bases, with 10 bases left between them. The CDR3 consists of 12 residues. The DNA of the CDR3 is TGTGCCAGCAGCGCTCTGGGCAATGGCTACACCTTC. Translation: CASSALGNGYTF.

This clonotype was detected ten times or more. The rearrangement joins TRBV7-9 to TRBJ2-5; 7 bases line up with TRBD2. The CDR3 runs 15 residues. The germline V gene encodes CDR1 SEHNR and CDR2 FQNEAQ (reference sequence). Trimming cost V 2 bases and J 3 bases; bases outside gene matches: 6. The DNA for the CDR3 is TGTGCCAGCAGCTTATCGACGGGGGGAAAAGAGACCCAGTACTTC. This translates into CASSLSTGGKETQYF.

The table lists this clonotype with many counts. The rearrangement links TRBV6-5 to TRBJ2-2; D is uncertain. The CDR3 totals 14 residues. V was pared by 2 bases and J by 7 bases, with 11 bases between. Germline lookup yields CDR1 MNHEY and CDR2 SVGAGI. CDR3 protein: CASSYQPVGGELFF. The CDR3 region has the DNA TGTGCCAGCAGTTACCAACCGGTGGGCGGGGAGCTGTTTTTT.

This clonotype has only a few counts. V gene TRBV7-8 combines with J gene TRBJ2-5; no firm D call. The germline CDR1 and CDR2 sequences are SGHVS and FQNEAQ. V gave up 3 bases and J gave up 2 bases, with 13 bases separating them. This CDR3 has 15 residues. CDR3 sequence reads: CASSLLGVPQETQYF. The CDR3 DNA reads TGTGCCAGCAGCTTGCTAGGAGTGCCACAAGAGACCCAGTACTTC.

This clonotype appeared many times. The DNA for the CDR3 is TGTGCCAGCAGCTTAGATAATTGGCTACACGAGCAGTACTTC. Its protein is CASSLDNWLHEQYF. The chain joins TRBV11-2 to TRBJ2-7, with no clear D. Germline CDR1 and CDR2: SGHAT and FQNNGV. The CDR3 covers 14 residues. The V and J ends lost 0 bases and 5 bases respectively, with 11 bases between them.

The rearrangement uses TRBV5-5 and TRBJ2-7, with D perhaps assigned TRBD1 or TRBD2 (5 bases each). Germline V CDR1 and CDR2: SGHKS, YYEKEE (reference sequence). This CDR3 is 15 amino acids long. V was trimmed by 5 bases and J by 4 bases, leaving 19 bases between them. This chain's CDR3 is CASRSRDVELYEQYF. The CDR3 DNA follows: TGTGCCAGCAGGAGCCGGGACGTAGAATTGTACGAGCAGTACTTC.

This clonotype was detected many times. CDR3 amino acids: CASSLGGTQYF. As DNA, the CDR3 is TGTGCCAGCAGTTTAGGGGGGACCCAGTACTTC. This chain links TRBV12-3 or TRBV12-4 with TRBJ2-5; D not certain. The CDR3 extends over 11 amino acids. Between the trimmed V and J ends, which lost 1 base and 7 bases, there was a span of 4 bases.